The 21 T cell receptor beta chains below come from one sample, sequenced in a study of T cell responses to AZD1222 COVID-19 vaccine. Profiled with immunoSEQ multiplex PCR; TCRdb holds only in-frame clones, not every one. This table holds more than 100,000 clones, 80% to 90% found once. Sequenced material: peripheral blood, taken on day 0 of AZD1222 vaccination. The receptors come from an adult in good health.

V gene TRBV2 combines with J gene TRBJ1-4, with TRBD1 matching 7 bases. The germline V gene encodes CDR1 SNHLY and CDR2 FYNNEI. The trim removed 4 bases at V and 7 bases at J, leaving 9 bases unmatched. The CDR3 sequence is 15 residues long. This CDR3 is CASSVNRGSGEKLFF. CDR3 nucleotides: TGTGCCAGCAGTGTTAACAGGGGTTCGGGTGAAAAACTGTTTTTT.

V gene TRBV6-2 or TRBV6-3 combines with J gene TRBJ1-2, with 9 bases that match TRBD1. The CDR3 has 14 residues. V lost 6 bases to trimming and J lost 4 bases; unmatched junction nucleotides: 6. In germline, CDR1 is MNHEY, CDR2 SVGEGT. CDR3 nucleotides: TGTGCCAGCAGCGAACGGGACAGGGCCTATGGCTACACCTTC. This sequence encodes CASSERDRAYGYTF.

The rearrangement links TRBV5-1 to TRBJ1-1, with 8 bases matching TRBD1. Per the germline V gene, CDR1 is SGHRS and CDR2 is YFSETQ. Trimming at V came to 4 bases and at J to 1 base, leaving 6 bases not matched to a gene. The CDR3 is 15 residues long. CDR3 protein: CASSLTGTGNTEAFF. The CDR3 DNA reads as TGCGCCAGCAGCCTCACCGGGACAGGGAACACTGAAGCTTTCTTT.

This clone was detected only once. The rearrangement joins TRBV29-1 to TRBJ1-4, with a weak D call TRBD1 (6 bases). This CDR3 contains 14 residues. CDR1 and CDR2 (germline): SQVTM, ANQGSEA. V was shortened by 5 bases and J by 0 bases, with 10 bases between the two germline ends. The CDR3 DNA is TGCAGCGTTCAACAGGGATCAACTAATGAAAAACTGTTTTTT. As protein: CSVQQGSTNEKLFF.

The chain carries TRBV2 and TRBJ2-2; D call uncertain. The CDR3 loop spans 11 amino acids. The V end lost 7 bases, the J end lost 5 bases, and 5 bases lay between the germline ends. The germline V gene has CDR1 SNHLY and CDR2 FYNNEI. For the CDR3, the DNA is TGTGCCAGCAAAGTGACCGGGGAGCTGTTTTTT. This codes for CASKVTGELFF.

This clone showed up just once. The chain joins TRBV29-1 to TRBJ1-1; D might be TRBD1 (6 bases). The ends were cut back, 0 bases at V and 1 base at J, with 12 bases in the middle. The CDR3 has 15 residues. Per germline, CDR1 SQVTM and CDR2 ANQGSEA. The CDR3 here is CSVEDWGLRNTEAFF. The CDR3 coding sequence is TGCAGCGTTGAAGATTGGGGGCTGAGGAACACTGAAGCTTTCTTT.

In this sample, this clone turned up a few times. The rearrangement joins TRBV27 to TRBJ1-2, with D possibly matching TRBD1 (6 bases). CDR3 size: 13 residues. CDR1 is MNHEY, CDR2 SMNVEV, per germline (reference sequence). Trimming removed 2 bases at V and 8 bases at J, with 12 bases between. CDR3 nucleotides: TGTGCCAGCAGTTTAAGGGGGACTGGCGGCTACACCTTC. Its protein product is CASSLRGTGGYTF.

This CDR3 reads CASSQRGETQYF. In DNA form, the CDR3 reads TGTGCCAGCAGTCAGAGGGGCGAGACCCAGTACTTC. The chain has TRBV6-5 and TRBJ2-5; the D gene could be TRBD1 or TRBD2 (5 bases each). There are 12 residues in the CDR3. Germline V lookup: CDR1 MNHEY, CDR2 SVGAGI. V dropped 5 bases and J dropped 5 bases, with 9 bases sitting between them.

This sequence joins TRBV12-3 or TRBV12-4 and TRBJ1-2; tentative D call: TRBD1 (5 bases). CDR3 size: 13 residues. Between the trimmed V and J ends, which lost 6 bases and 8 bases, there was a span of 16 bases. The DNA of the CDR3 is TGTGCCAGCAGCCAGAGGCAGGGTGGGGGCTACACCTTC. Protein: CASSQRQGGGYTF.

CDR3 coding DNA: TGTGCCAGCTCCCAACTTACAGGTGCGGGGGCCTACGAGCAGTACTTC. Its translation is CASSQLTGAGAYEQYF. The chain uses TRBV18 and TRBJ2-7; 7 bases are a match to TRBD2. Germline CDR1 and CDR2: KGHSH and LQKENI. The J segment lost 2 bases and the V segment lost 6 bases, leaving 13 bases of the junction unmatched. The CDR3 length is 16 residues.

This chain uses TRBV4-1 with TRBJ1-5; D gene ambiguous. CDR1 and CDR2 (germline): MGHRA, YSYEKL. The CDR3 is made up of 13 amino acids. The germline V and J ends were trimmed by 0 bases and 9 bases, with 9 bases remaining between them. In DNA, the CDR3 is TGCGCCAGCAGCCAAGAAGGCGTGGGGCCCCAGCATTTT. This sequence encodes CASSQEGVGPQHF.

This clone was detected only once. For the CDR3, the DNA is TGTGCCAGCAGTTACAGCGGGGGCGGGGAAAACATTCAGTACTTC. Protein: CASSYSGGGENIQYF. The V gene is TRBV28, the J gene TRBJ2-4, with 8 bases aligning to TRBD2. CDR1 and CDR2 from the germline V gene are MDHEN and SYDVKM. The CDR3 is made up of 15 amino acids. V was clipped by 4 bases and J by 5 bases; unmatched bases: 7.

This chain uses TRBV10-3 with TRBJ2-2; D unclear. V dropped 7 bases and J dropped 3 bases, with 3 bases sitting between them. CDR3 length: 11 amino acids. Germline V gene data show CDR1 as ENHRY and CDR2 as SYGVKD. The CDR3 sequence is CAITDTGELFF. The CDR3, as DNA: TGTGCCATCACTGACACCGGGGAGCTGTTTTTT.

The chain uses TRBV5-6 and TRBJ2-2; 7 nucleotides match TRBD1. This CDR3 has 15 residues. Germline CDR1 reads SGHDT; CDR2 reads YYEEEE. Unmatched junction bases numbered 9, after V lost 7 bases and J lost 3 bases. This CDR3 is CASWEEGAHTGELFF. DNA for the CDR3: TGTGCCAGCTGGGAAGAGGGGGCGCACACCGGGGAGCTGTTTTTT.

This clone has only a few counts. V gene TRBV19 combines with J gene TRBJ1-5; D is ambiguous. The germline V and J ends were trimmed by 8 bases and 4 bases, with 12 bases remaining between them. Per germline, CDR1 LNHDA and CDR2 SQIVND (reference sequence). This CDR3 is built from 13 residues. CDR3 sequence reads: CASLEDLNQPQHF. DNA for the CDR3: TGTGCCAGTCTTGAGGATCTTAATCAGCCCCAGCATTTT.

V gene TRBV28 combines with J gene TRBJ2-1; TRBD2 matches 9 bases. There are 16 residues in the CDR3. Germline V gene data show CDR1 as MDHEN and CDR2 as SYDVKM. V lost 4 bases to trimming and J lost 0 bases; unmatched junction nucleotides: 4. The CDR3 here is CASSSPTSGSYNEQFF. The CDR3 bases are TGTGCCAGCAGTTCCCCGACTAGCGGCTCCTACAATGAGCAGTTCTTC.

The gene calls are TRBV19 and TRBJ1-5; perhaps TRBD1 as D (6 bases). CDR1 is LNHDA and CDR2 is SQIVND in the germline V gene (reference sequence). Trimming stripped 5 bases from V and 5 bases from J, with 16 bases between. This CDR3 spans 15 amino acids. As DNA, the CDR3 is TGTGCCAGTAGTGCTAAAGGACAGAGTTATCAGCCCCAGCATTTT. It specifies CASSAKGQSYQPQHF.

This clone was counted once. This rearrangement joins TRBV27 to TRBJ1-6; D remains ambiguous. The CDR3 is 14 amino acids. Trimming left V 6 bases short and J 6 bases short, with 12 bases between. Germline CDR1 MNHEY, CDR2 SMNVEV (reference sequence). For the CDR3, the DNA is TGTGCCAGCAGAGGCCAGGTTGGTAATTCACCCCTCCACTTT. Its protein product is CASRGQVGNSPLHF.

Regarding this clone: An end of the junction does not agree with germline; a read error may underlie this. J is TRBJ2-2 and V is TRBV7-7; the D gene is possibly TRBD1 (5 bases). Germline lookup yields CDR1 SSHAT and CDR2 FNYEAQ (reference sequence). This CDR3 has 15 amino acids. The CDR3 DNA follows: TGTGCTAGCAGCTTGTCGCAGGGCGACGCCGGGGAGCTGTTTTTT. It encodes CASSLSQGDAGELFF.

V is TRBV10-2 and J is TRBJ2-6; no clear D gene. Between the trimmed V and J ends, which lost 0 bases and 1 base, there was a span of 7 bases. The V gene's germline CDR1 is WSHSY and CDR2 SAAADI. The CDR3 length is 16 residues. CDR3 protein: CASSESRRSGANVLTF. The CDR3 DNA sequence: TGCGCCAGCAGTGAGTCACGACGGTCTGGGGCCAACGTCCTGACTTTC.

This clone was detected only once. The V call is TRBV18, the J call TRBJ1-1; 8 bases match TRBD1. Germline V gene sequence: CDR1 KGHSH, CDR2 LQKENI. V was pared by 4 bases and J by 0 bases, with 7 bases of the junction left unmatched. This CDR3 spans 16 amino acids. The CDR3 sequence is CASSLLTGDMNTEAFF. The CDR3 nucleotides are TGTGCCAGCTCACTCCTGACAGGGGATATGAACACTGAAGCTTTCTTT.